These T cell receptor beta chains were read from a single sample in a study of T cells in Graves' hyperthyroidism and ophthalmopathy. TCRdb re-derived calls from the multiplex PCR reads in MiXCR, one entry per CDR3 protein. Counted here are over 700,000 distinct CDR3 sequences, roughly 40% occurring once; the ten biggest clones make up around 9.3%. Specimen: blood. These receptors came from a man aged 18 to 30 with Graves' hyperthyroidism. CDR3s include the opening cysteine and the closing phenylalanine or tryptophan. D genes are given only for firm matches. Expanded clones are given a class, and other clones once, few, many or no size at all.

V	size	J	D	DNA	CDR3
TRBV2	many	TRBJ1-5	TRBD1	TGTGCCAGCAGCGGGACAGCGGAATATCAGCCCCAGCATTTT	CASSGTAEYQPQHF
TRBV6-5	few	TRBJ2-6	TRBD1	TGTGCCAGCAACCGGGACAGCTCTGGGGCCAACGTCCTGACTTTC	CASNRDSSGANVLTF
TRBV29-1	many	TRBJ2-7	.	TGCAGCGTTGTGAGTGGGATAGGTTACGAGCAGTACTTC	CSVVSGIGYEQYF
TRBV4-1	.	TRBJ2-5	.	TGCGCCAGCAGCCCAAACAGGGGAGGAGGAGAGACCCAGTACTTC	CASSPNRGGGETQYF
TRBV7-2	few	TRBJ2-7	.	TGTGCCAGCAGCTGGACAGATTCTTCCTACGAGCAGTACTTC	CASSWTDSSYEQYF
TRBV19	many	TRBJ1-2	.	TGTGCCAGTAGTCCCGCTCCTAATAACTATGGCTACACCTTC	CASSPAPNNYGYTF
TRBV19	.	TRBJ1-4	.	TGTGCCAGCAGCAACTCCGGGACTAGAAATGAAAAACTGTTTTTT	CASSNSGTRNEKLFF
TRBV7-2	.	TRBJ2-7	.	TGTGCCCGAGCCGTCGAGCAGTACTTC	CARAVEQYF
TRBV7-9	.	TRBJ2-6	TRBD1	TGCGCCAGCAGCCTTTTCCCCGGGACAGGGGGCCCTGGGGCCAACGTCCTGACTTTC	CASSLFPGTGGPGANVLTF
TRBV6-6	.	TRBJ1-4	TRBD1	TGTGCCAGCACCTCCGGGACAGGGAAAGAAAAACTGTTTTTT	CASTSGTGKEKLFF
TRBV5-8	few	TRBJ1-1	.	TGTGCCAGCAGCTTGATAGGGGAAAAGGACACTGAAGCTTTCTTT	CASSLIGEKDTEAFF
TRBV29-1	many	TRBJ1-1	.	TGCAGCGTTGAAGAGGGTGGGGACACTGAAGCTTTCTTT	CSVEEGGDTEAFF
TRBV29-1	many	TRBJ2-5	TRBD1	TGCAGCGTATCCGGGACAGCACAAGAGACCCAGTACTTC	CSVSGTAQETQYF
TRBV4-1	few	TRBJ1-1	.	TGCGCCAGCAGCCAAGAGGAGAAAGCTTTCTTT	CASSQEEKAFF
TRBV2	.	TRBJ1-2	.	TGTGCCAGCAGGAAGGCCGTGATCCCAGGGTCTGGCTACACCTTC	CASRKAVIPGSGYTF
TRBV7-2	few	TRBJ2-7	.	TGTGCCAGCAGCTTAGAAGGGACAACCTTGTCCGAGCAGTACTTC	CASSLEGTTLSEQYF
TRBV6-5	few	TRBJ1-2	TRBD1	TGTGCCAGCAAATCGGACAGGGGGCTAGGCTACACCTTC	CASKSDRGLGYTF
TRBV29-1	many	TRBJ1-2	.	TGCAGCGCTCCGGACAGCTATGGCTACACCTTC	CSAPDSYGYTF
TRBV7-2	.	TRBJ2-7	TRBD2	TGTGCCAGCAGCTTCGGACTAGCGGCCCTCTACGAGCAGTACTTC	CASSFGLAALYEQYF
TRBV7-9	.	TRBJ1-1	.	TGTGCCAGCAAGCCCTCGGGTTCTACTGAAGCTTCCTTT	CASKPSGSTEASF
TRBV5-6	.	TRBJ2-5	.	TGTGCCAGCAGCTTTGAACTGAAAGAAGAGACCCAGTACTTC	CASSFELKEETQYF
TRBV5-1	.	TRBJ1-5	.	TGCGCCAGCAGCATTGACGCCGGGGTAGGTCAGCCCCAGCATTTT	CASSIDAGVGQPQHF
TRBV30	.	TRBJ1-5	TRBD1	TGTGCCTGGAGTGTAGGACAGGTCCCTCGGCCCCAGCATTTT	CAWSVGQVPRPQHF
TRBV7-9	.	TRBJ2-5	.	TGTGCCAGCAGCTTAGACCCGTTCCAAGAGACCCAGTACTTC	CASSLDPFQETQYF
TRBV20-1	.	TRBJ2-7	TRBD2	TGCAGTGCTAGCGCTAGCGGCCCATACGAGCAGTACTTC	CSASASGPYEQYF
TRBV2	many	TRBJ2-7	.	TGTGCCAGCAGTAGAAGCGCCGAGCAGTACTTC	CASSRSAEQYF
TRBV12-3/TRBV12-4	many	TRBJ2-7	.	TGTGCCAGCAGTCCTCGGGACACAACCTACGAGCAGTACTTC	CASSPRDTTYEQYF
TRBV7-6	.	TRBJ1-1	.	TGTGCCAGCAGCTTATGGACCAGGGCGTACACTGAAGCTTTCTTT	CASSLWTRAYTEAFF
TRBV7-2	.	TRBJ2-7	TRBD1	TGTGCCAGCAGCGACTCGGGACAGGGCTACGAGCAGTACTTC	CASSDSGQGYEQYF
TRBV28	.	TRBJ1-5	.	TGTGCCAGCAGTTTAGGGATTTATAGCAATCAGCCCCAGCATTTT	CASSLGIYSNQPQHF
TRBV2	.	TRBJ1-6	TRBD1	TGTGCCAGCAGGGCAGGGGCAGGGGGACCTAATTCACCCCTCCACTTT	CASRAGAGGPNSPLHF
TRBV7-9	few	TRBJ1-1	TRBD1	TGTGCCAGCAGCTTAGAAGGCGCAGGGGGGGTAGCTTTCTTT	CASSLEGAGGVAFF
TRBV5-5	few	TRBJ1-1	.	TGTGCCAGCACAACTTCTCGCGGTACGGGCCTAGCTTTCTTT	CASTTSRGTGLAFF
TRBV7-2	many	TRBJ2-2	TRBD2	TGTGCCAGCAGACTAAGCGGGAGTCGTACCGGGGAGCTGTTTTTT	CASRLSGSRTGELFF
TRBV29-1	once	TRBJ2-3	.	TGCAGCGTTGCGACGGGAGCGGCAGATACGCAGTATTTT	CSVATGAADTQYF
TRBV7-3	once	TRBJ2-2	TRBD1	TGTGCCAGCAGCCAAGGGGACAGCACCGGGGAGCTGTTTTTT	CASSQGDSTGELFF
TRBV20-1	few	TRBJ2-5	TRBD2	TGCAGTGCTAGAGATCCGACTAGCGGGGGGTTGGAGACCCAGTACTTC	CSARDPTSGGLETQYF
TRBV7-2	.	TRBJ2-6	.	TGTGCCAGCAGCTTAGCAGGGGGGTTAGGGGCCAACGTCCTGACTTTC	CASSLAGGLGANVLTF
TRBV29-1	many	TRBJ2-5	.	TGCAGCGTTAGGGATTGGGAGACCCAGTACTTC	CSVRDWETQYF
TRBV2	.	TRBJ2-5	TRBD1	TGTGCCAGCAGTGGGGGACAGGCACGTCAAGAGACCCAGTACTTC	CASSGGQARQETQYF
TRBV19	many	TRBJ1-2	.	TGTGCCAGTAGCATGGGGGGACGGATGCTCTATGGCTACACCTTC	CASSMGGRMLYGYTF
TRBV11-2	many	TRBJ1-1	.	TGTGCCAGCAGCTTAGTTATAGGTGGGACTGAAGCTTTCTTT	CASSLVIGGTEAFF
TRBV29-1	many	TRBJ2-2	.	TGCAGCGTTGGGGACTTGCCTACCGGGGAGCTGTTTTTT	CSVGDLPTGELFF
TRBV6-5	.	TRBJ1-6	.	TGTGCCAGCAGTTACTCGTCCCAGTTCTATAATTCACCCCTCCACTTT	CASSYSSQFYNSPLHF
TRBV15	many	TRBJ2-7	TRBD1	TGTGCCACTACAGACAGGGTGACGGACGAGCAGTACTTC	CATTDRVTDEQYF
TRBV7-8	few	TRBJ1-2	.	TGTGCCAGCAGCTTAGACATTGAAACCGCTTATGGCTACACCTTC	CASSLDIETAYGYTF
TRBV29-1	.	TRBJ2-7	TRBD2	TGCAGCGTCTGGGCTAGCGGGAGAATCGAGCAGTACTTC	CSVWASGRIEQYF
TRBV11-2	.	TRBJ2-2	TRBD1	TGTGCCAGCAGCGAATGGACAGGTGTGAACGGGGAGCTGTTTTTT	CASSEWTGVNGELFF
TRBV7-9	.	TRBJ2-7	.	TGTGCCAGCAGCCCCATACTGGCCCCCTACGAGCAGTACTTC	CASSPILAPYEQYF